A selection of T cell receptor beta chains follows, all from one sample in a study of OX40 agonist ivuxolimab in advanced cancers. TCRdb's copy holds only in-frame clones and misses some; the assay was immunoSEQ multiplex PCR. The sample includes roughly 61,000 clones, about 88% seen only once; the top ten take around 0.5%. Sequences were derived from CD4+ or CD8+ T cells sorted from blood, sampled in a trial of the OX40 agonist ivuxolimab. Receptors originate from an adult with an advanced solid tumor such as melanoma, head and neck, liver or kidney cancer. The CDR3 runs from the conserved cysteine through the conserved F or W. Fields, in order: D gene, J gene, V gene, clone size, CDR3 protein, CDR3 DNA. A D gene is named only where the DNA matches it firmly. Clone sizes are given selectively: once, few, many, or a class where the clone is expanded.

d_gene: -; j_gene: TRBJ2-7; v_gene: TRBV6-1; abundance: -; CDR3aa: CASSDPGRTYEQYF; CDR3nt: TGTGCCAGCAGTGATCCGGGAAGAACCTACGAGCAGTACTTC
d_gene: -; j_gene: TRBJ1-5; v_gene: TRBV6-1; abundance: -; CDR3aa: CASSERWMSNQPQHF; CDR3nt: TGTGCCAGCAGTGAAAGGTGGATGAGCAATCAGCCCCAGCATTTT
d_gene: -; j_gene: TRBJ1-5; v_gene: TRBV28; abundance: once; CDR3aa: CASSLLGQPQHF; CDR3nt: TGTGCCAGCAGTTTATTGGGTCAGCCCCAGCATTTT
d_gene: -; j_gene: TRBJ1-2; v_gene: TRBV28; abundance: -; CDR3aa: CASNLGGEGGYTF; CDR3nt: TGTGCCAGCAACCTGGGAGGGGAGGGAGGCTACACCTTC
d_gene: TRBD1; j_gene: TRBJ2-6; v_gene: TRBV30; abundance: -; CDR3aa: CACHKGAAGANVLTF; CDR3nt: TGTGCCTGTCACAAGGGGGCAGCTGGGGCCAACGTCCTGACTTTC
d_gene: TRBD1; j_gene: TRBJ2-2; v_gene: TRBV9; abundance: -; CDR3aa: CASSEGTGRLTGELFF; CDR3nt: TGTGCCAGCAGCGAGGGGACAGGGCGGCTCACCGGGGAGCTGTTTTTT
d_gene: TRBD1; j_gene: TRBJ1-3; v_gene: TRBV5-5; abundance: -; CDR3aa: CASSTDRLQSGNTIYF; CDR3nt: TGTGCCAGCAGCACGGACAGGTTGCAATCTGGAAACACCATATATTTT
d_gene: -; j_gene: TRBJ1-2; v_gene: TRBV5-6; abundance: few; CDR3aa: CASSLRAAYGYTF; CDR3nt: TGTGCCAGCAGCCTCCGGGCAGCTTATGGCTACACCTTC
d_gene: TRBD2; j_gene: TRBJ2-2; v_gene: TRBV19; abundance: -; CDR3aa: CASSTHPLAGGQVGELFF; CDR3nt: TGTGCCAGTAGTACCCACCCACTAGCGGGAGGGCAAGTTGGGGAGCTGTTTTTT
d_gene: -; j_gene: TRBJ1-5; v_gene: TRBV25-1; abundance: -; CDR3aa: CASRARQNSYQPQHF; CDR3nt: TGTGCCAGCAGGGCTCGACAGAATAGCTATCAGCCCCAGCATTTT
d_gene: -; j_gene: TRBJ1-5; v_gene: TRBV7-8; abundance: -; CDR3aa: CASSLGGGPPQHF; CDR3nt: TGTGCCAGCAGCTTAGGAGGGGGGCCGCCCCAGCATTTT
d_gene: -; j_gene: TRBJ1-4; v_gene: TRBV19; abundance: -; CDR3aa: CASSIEEAAINEKLFF; CDR3nt: TGTGCCAGTAGTATAGAGGAGGCAGCGATTAATGAAAAACTGTTTTTT
d_gene: -; j_gene: TRBJ2-7; v_gene: TRBV19; abundance: -; CDR3aa: CASSIGQGGYEQYF; CDR3nt: TGTGCCAGTAGTATAGGTCAGGGTGGCTACGAGCAGTACTTC
d_gene: TRBD1; j_gene: TRBJ2-1; v_gene: TRBV9; abundance: -; CDR3aa: CASSVTGTGRSEQFF; CDR3nt: TGTGCCAGCAGCGTAACCGGGACAGGGCGTAGTGAGCAGTTCTTC